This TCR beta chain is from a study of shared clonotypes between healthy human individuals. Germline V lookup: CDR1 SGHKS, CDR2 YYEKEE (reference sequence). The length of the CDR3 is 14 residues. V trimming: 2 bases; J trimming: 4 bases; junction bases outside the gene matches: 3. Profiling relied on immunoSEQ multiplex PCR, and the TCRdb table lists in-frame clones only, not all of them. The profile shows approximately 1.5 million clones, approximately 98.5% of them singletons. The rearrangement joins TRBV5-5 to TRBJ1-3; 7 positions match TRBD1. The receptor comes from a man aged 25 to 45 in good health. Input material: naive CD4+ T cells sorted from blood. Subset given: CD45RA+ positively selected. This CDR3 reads CASSLTGVGNTIYF. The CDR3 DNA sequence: TGTGCCAGCAGCTTAACAGGGGTCGGAAACACCATATATTTT.